This TCR beta chain was captured by sequencing in a study of T cell responses to AZD1222 COVID-19 vaccine (dated by TCRdb to the early 2020s). Regarding the complete study: AZD1222 recipients given second doses at about 4 weeks or at about 12 weeks were pooled, since spike-specific TCR depth and breadth were not found to differ between the two schedules. TCR sequencing was performed for 230 to 250 trial participants, of whom approximately 200 were given two doses of AZD1222 and approximately 25 were given two doses of MenACWY control vaccine. Trial participants were enrolled by age into subgroups of 18-55, 56-69 and 70-plus years, and around 140, 26 and 57 TCR-sequenced participants, respectively, were included in these subgroups. The full study reports these points: Conclusions about previously exposed vaccinees are limited because only 5 or 6 AZD1222 recipients were SARS-CoV-2 seropositive at baseline. Because no samples from the day 14 peak response were available, repertoires could be characterized only after the peak T cell response. Spike-specific TCR breadth and depth rose significantly after two AZD1222 doses compared with day 0 and with MenACWY recipients. Reportedly, close to half of the unique spike-specific TCRs recognized epitopes lying outside the regions that are mutated in the B.1.351 and B.1.1.7 variants. The 56-69-year group was small, and its depth increase did not reach significance, likely because of low power. The whole spike protein was spanned by vaccine-associated CD4 TCRs, and dominant responses were seen in regions 160-218 and 743-854. Most participants were white British and females outnumbered males, and the authors suggested that clonal diversity may have been underestimated.

Of note for this clone: The antigen it binds to is not known. No base quality information exists; no much larger clone differs at one position.

The CDR3 regions of human TCRbeta chains were subjected to immunosequencing. Per the authors' processing: TCRs in the repertoires were compared against a reference library of SARS-CoV-2-specific TCRs that had been generated with the MIRA antigen-specificity platform. Breadth meant the fraction of unique TCRs that were SARS-CoV-2-associated, whereas depth meant the fraction of total T cells that were SARS-CoV-2-associated. Using the MIRA data, every spike-specific TCR was mapped to the spike region that the TCR reacted to and assigned to either a CD4 or a CD8 class. Log10-transformed breadth and depth values were compared by one-way ANOVA with Sidak's multiple comparisons tests. Sourced from immuneACCESS, this table was stored by TCRdb with only in-frame sequences that have V and J called. A share of the clones is absent; for the studies checked, an unresolved V gene accounts for under half, and the remainder has no known explanation. V and J calls and clone size are as listed in that table; D and trimming were resolved from the DNA. This sample holds around 130,000 clones; just over 85% were observed only once. The ten largest clonotypes hold 9% to 15% of the sample.

The sample's time point label, in plain terms: baseline before first vaccination. Vaccinee samples came from UK trials COV001 and COV002, including a single-blind randomized controlled phase 2/3 trial of AZD1222 (ChAdOx1 nCoV-19) in healthy adults. For TCRbeta chain sequencing, PBMC samples were collected from trial participants at day 0 and at day 28 after the second dose. This clonotype originated in an adult in good health. Sequences were derived from peripheral blood, sampled on day 0 of AZD1222 vaccination.

CDR3 sequence: CASSLGTDGYTF. The DNA sequence follows: TGTGCCAGCAGCTTAGGTACGGATGGCTACACCTTC. The rearranged segments are TRBV7-9 and TRBJ1-2; the D segment cannot be called with confidence. Between the V and J ends, shortened by 1 base and 6 bases respectively, the junction contains 6 bases. CDR1 and CDR2 (SEHNR, FQNEAQ) derive from the germline V gene (reference sequence). From its cysteine to its phenylalanine, the CDR3 spans 12 amino acids. Only CDR3 DNA is held: 36 bases, read in frame from base 1.